This TCR beta chain was identified in a study of blood T cell repertoires in COVID-19. This CDR3 has 15 residues. V lost 5 bases, J lost 3 bases, and 9 bases stayed unmatched. In germline, CDR1 is MNHEY, CDR2 SVGAGI. Generated by immunoSEQ multiplex PCR, the TCRdb table keeps only in-frame clones and is missing some. The data hold 150,000 or so clones, with about four fifths observed a single time. This clonotype was sampled from a woman in her fifties or sixties with COVID-19, enrolled during active disease. The V and J genes are TRBV6-5 and TRBJ1-2; 7 nucleotides line up with TRBD1. The sample taken for sequencing was peripheral blood. This CDR3 reads CASSRLTGVDYGYTF. The CDR3 DNA reads TGTGCCAGCAGTCGCCTAACAGGGGTCGACTATGGCTACACCTTC.